The TCR beta chain under discussion was sequenced for a study of T cells expressing NK-cell markers. The CDR3 runs 14 residues. Germline lookup yields CDR1 DFQATT and CDR2 SNEGSKA (reference sequence). TCRdb re-called the 5' RACE reads and shows each CDR3 protein once, DNA omitted. The sample yields 250,000 to 300,000 distinct CDR3 sequences, of which the top ten take up around 4.2%. The sequencing input was blood T cells: a sorted CD56 or NKG2C T cell subset, CD4+ or CD8+ T cells, or bulk PBMC T cells (not recorded which). This TCR was recovered from a woman between 18 and 75 years old in good health. The chain has TRBV20-1 and TRBJ2-2; TCRdb proposes TRBD1, but this gene call is untestable without DNA. CDR3 sequence reads: CSARPGRQTGELFF.